Following are 12 T cell receptor beta chains from one sample sequenced in a study of regulatory T cells in long-lasting Graves disease. This sample's time point: newly diagnosed GD, antithyroid drugs for less than 3 months. There was RNA extracted from PBMCs, and the TCR library was made from it. With iRepertoire HTBI primers and Arm-PCR of CDR3 regions, TCR beta libraries were built. One entry per CDR3 protein, called by TCRdb with MiXCR from the multiplex PCR reads. The sample has roughly 610,000 distinct CDR3 sequences, around 15% seen once. The sample was also linked to a second study, of T cells in Graves' hyperthyroidism and ophthalmopathy.

Sequences were derived from peripheral blood mononuclear cells (PBMCs), sampled at new diagnosis, from a patient treated with antithyroid drugs. Receptors originate from a woman under 40 with Graves disease.

The genes are TRBV2 and TRBJ2-1; 8 nucleotides line up with TRBD2. Germline CDR1 is SNHLY and CDR2 is FYNNEI. The length of the CDR3 is 17 residues. J lost 0 bases, V lost 7 bases, and 11 bases had no gene match. This CDR3 is CASNPSSLAGSYNEQFF. As DNA, the CDR3 is TGTGCCAGCAACCCCAGTAGCCTAGCGGGCTCCTACAATGAGCAGTTCTTC.

There are many counts of this clonotype. The chain joins TRBV28 to TRBJ2-5; D call uncertain. Trimming took off 6 bases at V and 5 bases at J, with 16 bases between the two ends. The length of the CDR3 is 14 residues. Germline V gene lookup returns CDR1 MDHEN and CDR2 SYDVKM. The CDR3 bases are TGTGCCAGCAGCTCCTGGGTGGGCCGCGAGACCCAGTACTTC. Its protein is CASSSWVGRETQYF.

The J gene is TRBJ2-1, the V gene TRBV28; 8 nucleotides line up with TRBD2. Germline CDR1 and CDR2: MDHEN and SYDVKM. The CDR3 runs to 16 residues. J was trimmed by 5 bases and V by 2 bases; bases with no gene match: 8. CDR3 protein: CASSLPGLAANNEQFF. The CDR3 DNA reads TGTGCCAGCAGTTTACCCGGACTAGCAGCAAACAATGAGCAGTTCTTC.

On this clonotype itself: A much larger clone sits a single nucleotide away, making a read error possible. The J gene is TRBJ2-1, the V gene TRBV29-1, with D possibly matching TRBD2 (5 bases). The germline V gene has CDR1 SQVTM and CDR2 ANQGSEA. V lost 8 bases and J 8 bases, leaving 19 bases between the germline ends. This CDR3 is 13 amino acids long. CDR3 residues: CSLRWTGSHEQFF. The CDR3 DNA sequence: TGCAGCCTCCGGTGGACTGGCAGTCATGAGCAGTTCTTC.

This clonotype was seen a few times. The chain couples TRBV3-1 to TRBJ1-1, with 7 bases that match TRBD1. The CDR3 covers 16 residues. With V trimmed by 1 base and J by 0 bases, 5 bases remained unmatched. From germline, CDR1 is LGHDT and CDR2 YNNKEL (reference sequence). Here the CDR3 reads CASSQGGGQLNTEAFF. The CDR3, as DNA: TGTGCCAGCAGCCAAGGAGGGGGCCAGTTGAACACTGAAGCTTTCTTT.

The chain has TRBV5-6 and TRBJ2-7, with 11 bases aligning to TRBD1. The trim removed 4 bases at V and 9 bases at J, leaving 12 bases unmatched. The CDR3 contains 15 residues. Per germline, CDR1 SGHDT and CDR2 YYEEEE. CDR3 residues: CASSAWGQGDFAQYF. The CDR3 DNA is TGTGCCAGCAGCGCCTGGGGACAGGGGGACTTCGCGCAGTACTTC.

The rearrangement joins TRBV14 to TRBJ1-5; 8 bases are a match to TRBD1. After removal of 0 bases from V and 6 bases from J, the junction contained 25 bases not matched to a gene. Germline V gives CDR1 SGHDN, CDR2 FVKESK. This CDR3 has 22 residues. CDR3 in amino acids: CASSQDRVVRGLALGILQPQHF. In DNA, the CDR3 is TGTGCCAGCAGCCAAGATCGAGTGGTCAGGGGGCTGGCTTTGGGTATTCTTCAGCCCCAGCATTTT.

This clonotype was detected ten times or more. The V and J genes are TRBV7-6 and TRBJ2-5; the D gene is possibly TRBD2 (5 bases). The germline CDR1 and CDR2 sequences are SGHVS and FNYEAQ. This CDR3 has 15 residues. With 5 bases removed from V and 5 bases from J, the gap between germline ends came to 18 bases. CDR3 loop: CASSPTVRVAETQYF. The CDR3 nucleotides are TGTGCCAGCAGCCCAACCGTTAGGGTAGCGGAGACCCAGTACTTC.

The chain's CDR3 is CSAQRLAAYEQYF. CDR3 coding DNA: TGCAGTGCCCAACGGCTGGCAGCCTACGAGCAGTACTTC. The V and J genes are TRBV20-1 and TRBJ2-7; D is ambiguous. Deletions cut 6 bases from V and 2 bases from J, with 14 bases between. Germline CDR1 and CDR2: DFQATT and SNEGSKA (reference sequence). The CDR3 consists of 13 residues.

At least ten counts were recorded for this clonotype. The chain uses TRBV27 and TRBJ2-1; D gene unclear. CDR3 length equals 15 residues. The germline V gene encodes CDR1 MNHEY and CDR2 SMNVEV (reference sequence). The V and J ends lost 6 bases and 2 bases respectively, with 14 bases between them. For the CDR3, the DNA is TGTGCCAGCAGCTCTGAAGGCTCGCCCTACAATGAGCAGTTCTTC. Protein: CASSSEGSPYNEQFF.

This clonotype was observed at least ten times. The chain has TRBV7-2 and TRBJ2-1; D ambiguous. With 5 bases removed from V and 12 bases from J, the gap between germline ends came to 14 bases. The CDR3 is 12 residues long. Per germline, CDR1 SGHTA and CDR2 FQGNSA. The DNA for the CDR3 is TGTGCCAGCAGCCCAAAGCTAGGGCTGCAGTTCTTC. Its translation: CASSPKLGLQFF.

The chain is built from TRBV28 and TRBJ1-1; maybe TRBD1 (6 bases). V lost 5 bases and J 0 bases, leaving 13 bases between the germline ends. CDR3 length equals 15 residues. Germline assignment: CDR1 MDHEN and CDR2 SYDVKM. CDR3 amino acids: CASSPSTGMNTEAFF. The CDR3 DNA is TGTGCCAGCAGTCCCTCGACAGGCATGAACACTGAAGCTTTCTTT.